The count of the clone carrying this T cell receptor (beta chain) is one. These data belong to a study of sequential checkpoint blockade in melanoma. Treatment meaning: randomized to nivolumab then ipilimumab (arm A) or the reverse (arm B). Sequencing was performed with immunoSEQ multiplex PCR; in TCRdb, only in-frame clones are kept and a portion is missing. Altogether approximately 14,000 clones are present, 77% being singletons, with the ten largest covering about 30%. The source is a human donor with melanoma. The input for sequencing was CD8+ T cells sorted from blood (inferred from file names), taken from a patient given nivolumab and ipilimumab in sequence.

CDR3 nucleotide sequence: TGTGCCAGCAGCAACGGACATATCTATGGCTACACCTTC. This gives the protein CASSNGHIYGYTF. This chain links TRBV27 with TRBJ1-2, with a weak D call TRBD1 (5 bases). Between the trimmed V and J ends, which lost 6 bases and 4 bases, there was a span of 12 bases. Germline V gene data show CDR1 as MNHEY and CDR2 as SMNVEV (reference sequence). This CDR3 spans 13 amino acids.